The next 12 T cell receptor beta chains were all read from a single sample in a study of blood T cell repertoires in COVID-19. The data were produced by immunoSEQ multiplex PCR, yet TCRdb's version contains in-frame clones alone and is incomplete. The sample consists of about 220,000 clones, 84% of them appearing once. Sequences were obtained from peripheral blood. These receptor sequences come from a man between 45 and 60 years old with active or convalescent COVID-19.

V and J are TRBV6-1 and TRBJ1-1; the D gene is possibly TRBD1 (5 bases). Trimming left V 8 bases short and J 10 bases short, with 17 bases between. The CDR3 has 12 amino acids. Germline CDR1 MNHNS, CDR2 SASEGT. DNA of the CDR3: TGTGCCAGCGGTGTGGACACTGAGTTAGCTTTCTTT. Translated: CASGVDTELAFF.

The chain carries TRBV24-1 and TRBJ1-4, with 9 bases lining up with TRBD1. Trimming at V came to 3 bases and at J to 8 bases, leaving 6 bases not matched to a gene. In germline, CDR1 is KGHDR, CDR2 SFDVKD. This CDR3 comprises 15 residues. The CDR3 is CATSDGDRVGEKLFF. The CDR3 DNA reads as TGTGCCACCAGTGATGGGGACAGGGTCGGCGAAAAACTGTTTTTT.

The CDR3 loop is CASSSSRDRGSPLHF. The CDR3 coding sequence is TGTGCCAGCAGCTCGAGTCGGGACAGGGGTTCACCCCTCCACTTT. This chain uses TRBV7-2 with TRBJ1-6; TRBD1 matches 10 bases. V shed 4 bases, J shed 9 bases, and the junction held 6 bases outside the gene matches. CDR1 and CDR2 (germline): SGHTA, FQGNSA. This CDR3 comprises 15 residues.

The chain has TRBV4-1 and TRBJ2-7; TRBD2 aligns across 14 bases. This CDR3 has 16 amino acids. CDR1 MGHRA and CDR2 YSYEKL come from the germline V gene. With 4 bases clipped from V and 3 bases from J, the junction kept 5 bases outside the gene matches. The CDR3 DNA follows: TGCGCCAGCAGCCGTGGGACTAGCGGGAGTAACTACGAGCAGTACTTC. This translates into CASSRGTSGSNYEQYF.

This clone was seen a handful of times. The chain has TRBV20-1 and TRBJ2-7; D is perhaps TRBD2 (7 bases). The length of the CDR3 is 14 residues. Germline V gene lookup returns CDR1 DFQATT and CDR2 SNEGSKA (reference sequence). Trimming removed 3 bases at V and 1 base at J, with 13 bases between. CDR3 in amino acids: CSASQGGASYEQYV. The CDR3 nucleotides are TGCAGTGCTAGTCAAGGGGGGGCGTCCTACGAGCAGTACGTC.

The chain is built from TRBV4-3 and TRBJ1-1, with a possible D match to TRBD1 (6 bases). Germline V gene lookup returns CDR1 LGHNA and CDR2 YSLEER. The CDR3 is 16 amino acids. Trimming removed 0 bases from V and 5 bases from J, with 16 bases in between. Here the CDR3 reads CASSQELTGYGTEAFF. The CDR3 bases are TGCGCCAGCAGCCAAGAACTAACAGGGTATGGTACTGAAGCTTTCTTT.

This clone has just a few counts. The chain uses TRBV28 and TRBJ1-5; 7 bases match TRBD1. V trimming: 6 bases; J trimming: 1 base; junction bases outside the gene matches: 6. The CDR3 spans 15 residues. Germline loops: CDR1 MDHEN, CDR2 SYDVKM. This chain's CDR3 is CASSTYRGSNQPQHF. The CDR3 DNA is TGTGCCAGCAGCACATACAGGGGCAGCAATCAGCCCCAGCATTTT. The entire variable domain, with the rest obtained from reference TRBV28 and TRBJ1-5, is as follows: DVKVTQSSRYLVKRTGEKVFLECVQDMDHENMFWYRQDPGLGLRLIYFSYDVKMKEKGDIPEGYSVSREKKERFSLILESASTNQTSMYLCASSTYRGSNQPQHFGDGTRLSIL.

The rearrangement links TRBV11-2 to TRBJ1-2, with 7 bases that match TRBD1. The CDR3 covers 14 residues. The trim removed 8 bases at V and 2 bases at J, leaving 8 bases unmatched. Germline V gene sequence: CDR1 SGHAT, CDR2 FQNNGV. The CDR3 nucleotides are TGTGCCAGCGGCCCGGGACAGATAAACTATGGCTACACCTTC. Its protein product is CASGPGQINYGYTF. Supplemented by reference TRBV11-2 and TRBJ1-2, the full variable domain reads EAGVAQSPRYKIIEKRQSVAFWCNPISGHATLYWYQQILGQGPKLLIQFQNNGVVDDSQLPKDRFSAERLKGVDSTLKIQPAKLEDSAVYLCASGPGQINYGYTFGSGTRLTVV.

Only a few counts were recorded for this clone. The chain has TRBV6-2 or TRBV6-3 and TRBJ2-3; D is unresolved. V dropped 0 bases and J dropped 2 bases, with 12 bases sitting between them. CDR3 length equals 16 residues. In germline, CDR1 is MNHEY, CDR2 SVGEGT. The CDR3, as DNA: TGTGCCAGCAGTTACTCCGTGGCGACTTCCACAGATACGCAGTATTTT. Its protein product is CASSYSVATSTDTQYF.

The CDR3 is CASSSRAYEQYV. In DNA form, the CDR3 reads TGTGCCAGCAGTTCCCGAGCCTACGAGCAGTACGTC. The chain is built from TRBV28 and TRBJ2-7; D is unresolved. From germline, CDR1 is MDHEN and CDR2 SYDVKM. The CDR3 is made up of 12 amino acids. V shed 4 bases and J shed 2 bases, with 6 bases lying between them.

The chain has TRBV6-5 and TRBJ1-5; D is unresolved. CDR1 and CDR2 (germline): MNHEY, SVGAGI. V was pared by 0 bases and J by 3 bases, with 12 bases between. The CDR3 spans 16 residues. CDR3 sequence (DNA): TGTGCCAGCAGTTACTCGACCGGGTCTTCCAATCAGCCCCAGCATTTT. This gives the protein CASSYSTGSSNQPQHF.

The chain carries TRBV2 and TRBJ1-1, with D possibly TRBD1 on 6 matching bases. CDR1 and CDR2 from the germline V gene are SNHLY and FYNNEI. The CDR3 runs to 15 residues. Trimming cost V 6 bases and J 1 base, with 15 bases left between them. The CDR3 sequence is CASRSGQPTNTEAFF. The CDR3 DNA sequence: TGTGCCAGCAGGAGTGGACAGCCGACGAACACTGAAGCTTTCTTT. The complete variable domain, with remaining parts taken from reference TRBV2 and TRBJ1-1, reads EPEVTQTPSHQVTQMGQEVILRCVPISNHLYFYWYRQILGQKVEFLVSFYNNEISEKSEIFDDQFSVERPDGSNFTLKIRSTKLEDSAMYFCASRSGQPTNTEAFFGQGTRLTVV.